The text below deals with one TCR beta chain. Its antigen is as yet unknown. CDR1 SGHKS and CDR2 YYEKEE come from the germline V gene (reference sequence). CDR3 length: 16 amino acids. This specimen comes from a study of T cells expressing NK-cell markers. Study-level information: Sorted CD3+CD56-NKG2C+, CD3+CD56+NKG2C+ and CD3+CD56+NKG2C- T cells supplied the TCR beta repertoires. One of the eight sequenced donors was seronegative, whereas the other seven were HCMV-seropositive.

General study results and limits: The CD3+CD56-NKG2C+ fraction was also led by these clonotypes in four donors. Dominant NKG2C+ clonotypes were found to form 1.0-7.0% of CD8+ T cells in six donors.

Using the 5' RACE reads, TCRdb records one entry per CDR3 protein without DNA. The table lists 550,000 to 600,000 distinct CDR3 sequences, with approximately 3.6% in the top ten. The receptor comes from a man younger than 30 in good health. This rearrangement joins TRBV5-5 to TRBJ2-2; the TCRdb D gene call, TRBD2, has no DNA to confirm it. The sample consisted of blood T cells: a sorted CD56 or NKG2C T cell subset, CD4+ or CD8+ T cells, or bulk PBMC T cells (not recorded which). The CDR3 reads CASSLIPGVQTGELFF.